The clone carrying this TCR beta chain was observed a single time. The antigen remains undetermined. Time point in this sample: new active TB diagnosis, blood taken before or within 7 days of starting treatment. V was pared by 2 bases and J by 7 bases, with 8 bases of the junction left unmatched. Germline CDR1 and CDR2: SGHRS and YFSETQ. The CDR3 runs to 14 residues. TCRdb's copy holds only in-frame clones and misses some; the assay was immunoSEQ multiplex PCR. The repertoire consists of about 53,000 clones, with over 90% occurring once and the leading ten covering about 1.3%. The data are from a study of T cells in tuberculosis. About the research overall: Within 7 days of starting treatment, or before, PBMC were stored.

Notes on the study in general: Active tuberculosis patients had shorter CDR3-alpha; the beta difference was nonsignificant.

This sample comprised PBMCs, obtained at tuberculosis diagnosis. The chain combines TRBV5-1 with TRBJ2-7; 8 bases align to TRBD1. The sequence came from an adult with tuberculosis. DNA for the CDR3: TGCGCCAGCAGCTTTGGGACAGGACTTCGAGAGCAGTACTTC. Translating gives CASSFGTGLREQYF.